Each of the 12 T cell receptor beta chains below was sequenced from the same sample in a study of PD-1 blockade in classical Hodgkin lymphoma (TCRdb year 2020). The library was prepared using the immunoSEQ multiplex PCR assay. Not all clones reach the TCRdb copy of this immuneACCESS table, which keeps in-frame sequences only. Checked studies attribute under half of the gap to unresolved V genes and leave the rest unexplained. This sample lists about 61,000 clones; roughly nine tenths were detected once. The ten largest clones capture 15% of the sample. Read against the paper, the sample's time point label means: cycle 1 day 1 (C1D1), immediately before nivolumab initiation. All trial patients had relapsed after autologous stem cell transplantation, with cohorts A, B and C differing in prior brentuximab vedotin exposure. This specimen consisted of peripheral blood mononuclear cells (PBMCs), obtained at baseline. These receptors came from a human donor with classical Hodgkin lymphoma.

The rearrangement joins TRBV7-2 to TRBJ1-4; no firm D call. The CDR3 sequence is 14 residues long. CDR1 is SGHTA, CDR2 FQGNSA, per germline. Trimming cost V 3 bases and J 2 bases, with 7 bases left between them. The CDR3 DNA reads as TGTGCCAGCAGCTTCGGGGTGACTAATGAAAAACTGTTTTTT. Translated: CASSFGVTNEKLFF.

This clone has only a few counts. V is TRBV30 and J is TRBJ1-1; no clear D gene. CDR3 size: 11 residues. CDR1 GTSNPN and CDR2 SVGIG come from the germline V gene (reference sequence). Between the trimmed V and J ends, which lost 0 bases and 8 bases, there was a span of 7 bases. In DNA, the CDR3 is TGTGCCTGGAGTGTCACCTCAGAAGCTTTCTTT. Amino acids: CAWSVTSEAFF.

This clone was recorded once. The genes are TRBV7-3 and TRBJ2-2; a weak D match, TRBD1 (5 bases). The V end was cut by 6 bases, the J end by 8 bases, with 13 bases between. Germline CDR1 is SGHTA and CDR2 is FQGTGA. This CDR3 contains 13 residues. The CDR3 DNA reads as TGTGCCAGCAGTCCCCAAGGGGCGGGGGAGCTGTTTTTT. Translating it yields CASSPQGAGELFF.

This rearrangement joins TRBV6-4 to TRBJ2-3; TRBD1 might be the D (6 bases). CDR1 is MRHNA and CDR2 is SNTAGT in the germline V gene. The length of the CDR3 is 13 residues. The V end was cut by 5 bases, the J end by 3 bases, with 9 bases between. The CDR3 region is CASSPQGTDTQYF. In nucleotides, the CDR3 is TGTGCCAGCAGTCCGCAGGGGACAGATACGCAGTATTTT.

The chain links TRBV7-9 to TRBJ2-3; 8 nucleotides line up with TRBD2. This CDR3 comprises 15 residues. The germline V gene encodes CDR1 SEHNR and CDR2 FQNEAQ (reference sequence). Trimming cost V 5 bases and J 4 bases; bases outside gene matches: 8. The CDR3, as DNA: TGTGCCAGCAGCATCAGCGGGGGTGAGGCAGATACGCAGTATTTT. Its translation: CASSISGGEADTQYF.

This sequence joins TRBV7-6 and TRBJ2-7, with 8 bases lining up with TRBD1. Trimming at V came to 5 bases and at J to 1 base, leaving 7 bases not matched to a gene. CDR3 length: 15 residues. Germline CDR1 and CDR2: SGHVS and FNYEAQ. The CDR3 DNA is TGTGCCAGCAGCCTAGGGACAGGTCCTTCCTACGAGCAGTACTTC. This gives the protein CASSLGTGPSYEQYF.

The chain couples TRBV14 to TRBJ1-1, with 10 bases fitting TRBD1. Germline V gene lookup returns CDR1 SGHDN and CDR2 FVKESK. The CDR3 has 22 residues. Unmatched junction bases numbered 19, after V lost 0 bases and J lost 0 bases. CDR3 loop: CASSQDSRDRGRLWGMNTEAFF. Here the CDR3 DNA reads TGTGCCAGCAGCCAAGACTCGCGGGACAGGGGTAGACTTTGGGGGATGAACACTGAAGCTTTCTTT.

In nucleotides, the CDR3 is TGTGCCAGCAGCCCCAGGGGGGACAACACAGATACGCAGTATTTT. This sequence encodes CASSPRGDNTDTQYF. The J gene is TRBJ2-3, the V gene TRBV9; D may be TRBD1 (7 bases). V lost 4 bases to trimming and J lost 2 bases, with 14 bases between them. Per the germline V gene, CDR1 is SGDLS and CDR2 is YYNGEE. The CDR3 runs 15 residues.

The rearrangement joins TRBV9 to TRBJ2-3; D remains ambiguous. Germline loops: CDR1 SGDLS, CDR2 YYNGEE. There are 15 residues in the CDR3. V lost 0 bases, J lost 2 bases, and 10 bases lay in between. The CDR3: CASSVGGTPTDTQYF. CDR3 DNA sequence: TGTGCCAGCAGCGTAGGTGGCACACCCACAGATACGCAGTATTTT. Complete variable domain (other parts from reference TRBV9 and TRBJ2-3): DSGVTQTPKHLITATGQRVTLRCSPRSGDLSVYWYQQSLDQGLQFLIQYYNGEERAKGNILERFSAQQFPDLHSELNLSSLELGDSALYFCASSVGGTPTDTQYFGPGTRLTVL.

The chain combines TRBV18 with TRBJ1-5, with 7 positions matching TRBD1. Germline CDR1 and CDR2: KGHSH and LQKENI. Losses at the gene ends were 4 bases for V and 7 bases for J; bases not matched to a gene: 16. The CDR3 covers 17 residues. CDR3 residues: CASSLGQANIGKQPQHF. The CDR3 nucleotides are TGTGCCAGCTCACTAGGACAGGCGAACATTGGGAAACAGCCCCAGCATTTT.

The V gene is TRBV4-2, the J gene TRBJ1-5; D remains unclear. The V gene's germline CDR1 is LGHNA and CDR2 YNFKEQ. With 0 bases removed from V and 7 bases from J, the gap between germline ends came to 7 bases. The CDR3 is made up of 13 amino acids. In DNA, the CDR3 is TGTGCCAGCAGCCAAGATTTGGGGCAGCCCCAGCATTTT. Encoded protein: CASSQDLGQPQHF.

The chain links TRBV7-9 to TRBJ2-1, with TRBD1 matching 8 bases. CDR1 is SEHNR and CDR2 is FQNEAQ in the germline V gene (reference sequence). V gave up 5 bases and J gave up 6 bases; unmatched junction bases: 3. The CDR3 is 13 residues long. CDR3 residues: CASSAGTGNEQFF. The CDR3 bases are TGTGCCAGCAGCGCTGGGACAGGCAATGAGCAGTTCTTC.